Shown below are 27 T cell receptor beta chains from a single sample sequenced in a study of cytomegalovirus exposure and HLA in healthy donors (TCRdb year 2017). Preparation of the library involved the immunoSEQ multiplex PCR assay. For the multiplex PCR, a mixture combining 60 forward primers for TCR Vbeta segments and 13 reverse primers for TCR Jbeta segments was used. TCRdb provides this immuneACCESS table in a form limited to in-frame rearrangements. Some clones are lacking; in checked studies, under half of them reflect an unresolved V gene, and why the rest are absent is not known. This sample comprises approximately 100,000 clones, about 80% of them detected only once. The top ten clonotypes cover roughly 1.9% of the sample. The material sequenced was PBMCs. The source of these receptors is a woman aged 40 to 50 in good health and CMV-seronegative.

V usage is TRBV28 and J usage is TRBJ1-2; no clear D. The V gene's germline CDR1 is MDHEN and CDR2 SYDVKM. Trimming pared 6 bases from V and 8 bases from J, leaving 13 bases between. This CDR3 comprises 12 residues. CDR3 protein: CASSLSGSGYTF. The CDR3 coding sequence is TGTGCCAGCAGCCTCAGTGGCTCGGGCTACACCTTC.

This clone came up a few times. The CDR3 DNA sequence: TGTGCCGTAGGTAGCGGGAGGCTGAGCACAGATACGCAGTATTTT. Its translation is CAVGSGRLSTDTQYF. J is TRBJ2-3 and V is TRBV28; 10 positions agree with TRBD2. This CDR3 spans 15 amino acids. Germline V gene sequence: CDR1 MDHEN, CDR2 SYDVKM. J gave up 0 bases and V 11 bases, and 8 bases lay outside the gene matches.

The chain uses TRBV10-3 and TRBJ2-4; D perhaps matches TRBD2 (6 bases). This CDR3 is built from 15 residues. Germline V gene lookup returns CDR1 ENHRY and CDR2 SYGVKD. The ends were cut back, 0 bases at V and 2 bases at J, with 8 bases in the middle. CDR3 in DNA: TGTGCCATCAGTGAGTCTGCGGGGCCCAAAAACATTCAGTACTTC. Translated: CAISESAGPKNIQYF.

This clone was seen a few times. The genes are TRBV7-9 and TRBJ2-3; 12 bases map to TRBD2. Germline V gene sequence: CDR1 SEHNR, CDR2 FQNEAQ (reference sequence). The CDR3 covers 17 residues. V shed 4 bases and J 4 bases; nucleotides not matched to a gene: 9. CDR3 amino acids: CASSWASGRAVADTQYF. The CDR3 bases are TGTGCCAGCAGCTGGGCTAGCGGGAGGGCTGTGGCAGATACGCAGTATTTT.

The chain has TRBV7-2 and TRBJ1-1; D is possibly TRBD1 (5 bases). This CDR3 comprises 16 residues. Germline V gives CDR1 SGHTA, CDR2 FQGNSA. Deletions cut 5 bases from V and 3 bases from J, with 19 bases between. The CDR3 DNA sequence: TGTGCCAGCAGCCCGGAATGGGTTTTAGGGGACACTGAAGCTTTCTTT. Translation gives CASSPEWVLGDTEAFF. Drawing the rest from reference TRBV7-2 and TRBJ1-1, the complete variable domain is GAGVSQSPSNKVTEKGKDVELRCDPISGHTALYWYRQSLGQGLEFLIYFQGNSAPDKSGLPSDRFSAERTGGSVSTLTIQRTQQEDSAVYLCASSPEWVLGDTEAFFGQGTRLTVV.

A remark on this clone: Other DNA sequences within the sample encode an identical CDR3. The V call is TRBV28, the J call TRBJ2-5; D gene uncertain. Per germline, CDR1 MDHEN and CDR2 SYDVKM. The V gene lost 4 bases and the J gene lost 1 base, with 10 bases spanning the gap. The CDR3 runs 14 residues. CDR3 nucleotides: TGTGCCAGCAGTTCCCCGGGTCCCCAAGAGACCCAGTACTTC. This encodes CASSSPGPQETQYF.

This sequence joins TRBV27 and TRBJ2-5, with TRBD1 identical over 9 bases. The last part of the DNA fits TRBJ2-7 better; the J call may be wrong. The germline V gene encodes CDR1 MNHEY and CDR2 SMNVEV (reference sequence). This CDR3 comprises 13 residues. The CDR3 protein is CASSLQGADEQYF. The CDR3 nucleotides are TGTGCCAGCAGCCTACAGGGGGCGGACGAGCAGTACTTC.

The chain joins TRBV11-3 to TRBJ2-1, with D possibly matching TRBD2 (5 bases). Germline V CDR1 and CDR2: SGHNT, YENEEA. The CDR3 runs to 15 residues. With 5 bases removed from V and 4 bases from J, the gap between germline ends came to 15 bases. For the CDR3, the DNA is TGTGCCAGCAGCCCACGGACTGTCAGGTACAATGAGCAGTTCTTC. As protein: CASSPRTVRYNEQFF.

The CDR3 nucleotides read TGTGCCAGCAGCCGGGACTACGAGCAGTACTTC. Amino acids: CASSRDYEQYF. V gene TRBV5-6 combines with J gene TRBJ2-7; D possibly corresponds to TRBD2 (5 bases). CDR3 length equals 11 residues. In germline, CDR1 is SGHDT, CDR2 YYEEEE. V was trimmed by 4 bases and J by 3 bases, leaving 5 bases between them.

V is TRBV28 and J is TRBJ1-1; D is perhaps TRBD1 (6 bases). The CDR3 is 16 residues long. V lost 7 bases to trimming and J lost 0 bases, with 18 bases between them. In germline, CDR1 is MDHEN, CDR2 SYDVKM. CDR3 nucleotide sequence: TGTGCCAGCATCTTGGGAGGGGGAATCGTGAACACTGAAGCTTTCTTT. It translates to CASILGGGIVNTEAFF.

The chain uses TRBV5-1 and TRBJ2-7, with 9 bases matching TRBD1. The germline V gene has CDR1 SGHRS and CDR2 YFSETQ. The CDR3 runs 13 residues. V was pared by 7 bases and J by 5 bases, with 7 bases of the junction left unmatched. The CDR3 here is CASGTGRTNEQYF. The DNA for the CDR3 is TGCGCCAGCGGGACAGGGAGGACCAACGAGCAGTACTTC.

V and J are TRBV5-6 and TRBJ2-7, with D possibly TRBD1 on 6 matching bases. Germline V gives CDR1 SGHDT, CDR2 YYEEEE. Trimming took 0 bases from V and 7 from J, leaving 11 bases between them. The CDR3 covers 13 residues. The CDR3 region is CASSLVLDREQYF. The DNA for the CDR3 is TGTGCCAGCAGCTTGGTCCTCGACAGGGAGCAGTACTTC.

The chain carries TRBV19 and TRBJ2-1, with 7 bases identical to TRBD1. Germline V gene sequence: CDR1 LNHDA, CDR2 SQIVND (reference sequence). This CDR3 comprises 15 residues. V gave up 10 bases and J gave up 2 bases; unmatched junction bases: 11. The CDR3 region is CATNPGQGAYNEQFF. Written as DNA, the CDR3 is TGTGCCACCAACCCGGGGCAGGGGGCCTACAATGAGCAGTTCTTC.

J is TRBJ2-1 and V is TRBV28; unclear D gene. With 5 bases removed from V and 2 bases from J, the gap between germline ends came to 13 bases. The CDR3 consists of 15 residues. The germline CDR1 and CDR2 sequences are MDHEN and SYDVKM. The CDR3 region has the DNA TGTGCCAGCAGTGAGGTAGGTCAGCCCTACAATGAGCAGTTCTTC. As protein: CASSEVGQPYNEQFF. The full variable domain, its missing parts supplied by reference TRBV28 and TRBJ2-1, is DVKVTQSSRYLVKRTGEKVFLECVQDMDHENMFWYRQDPGLGLRLIYFSYDVKMKEKGDIPEGYSVSREKKERFSLILESASTNQTSMYLCASSEVGQPYNEQFFGPGTRLTVL.

This chain connects TRBV18 to TRBJ2-2; D possibly corresponds to TRBD2 (5 bases). The CDR3 loop spans 18 amino acids. Germline V gene sequence: CDR1 KGHSH, CDR2 LQKENI. Trimming cost V 1 base and J 4 bases, with 19 bases left between them. The CDR3 coding sequence is TGTGCCAGCTCACCACATTCGGTCCGGTCTCGGGGCACCGGGGAGCTGTTTTTT. This translates into CASSPHSVRSRGTGELFF.

The J gene is TRBJ1-1, the V gene TRBV15; D is possibly TRBD1 (6 bases). Trimming cost V 7 bases and J 0 bases, with 18 bases left between them. Germline lookup yields CDR1 LNHNV and CDR2 YYDKDF (reference sequence). The CDR3 runs to 16 residues. CDR3: CATINTLGGLNTEAFF. Written as DNA, the CDR3 is TGTGCCACCATCAATACCCTCGGGGGGCTGAACACTGAAGCTTTCTTT.

This chain links TRBV28 with TRBJ2-3, with 9 bases identical to TRBD1. The CDR3 consists of 14 residues. The trim removed 6 bases at V and 4 bases at J, leaving 5 bases unmatched. Germline CDR1 reads MDHEN; CDR2 reads SYDVKM. The CDR3 sequence: CASSRDRDPDTQYF. CDR3 DNA: TGTGCCAGCAGCCGGGACAGGGACCCAGATACGCAGTATTTT.

The chain carries TRBV7-2 and TRBJ2-7; TRBD1 aligns across 7 bases. The CDR3 consists of 14 residues. V shed 2 bases and J 3 bases; nucleotides not matched to a gene: 4. The germline CDR1 and CDR2 sequences are SGHTA and FQGNSA. CDR3 nucleotides: TGTGCCAGCAGCTTAAATCCAGGGGGCTACGAGCAGTACTTC. It encodes CASSLNPGGYEQYF.

Concerning this clone itself: At the DNA level, this CDR3 is encoded by other sequences in the same sample as well. The CDR3 sequence is CASSSQGQGRFGTEAFF. As DNA, the CDR3 is TGTGCCAGCAGCTCCCAAGGACAGGGGAGATTTGGCACTGAAGCTTTCTTT. The chain links TRBV7-2 to TRBJ1-1; TRBD1 agrees at 9 bases. The V and J ends lost 4 bases and 4 bases, in that order; junction bases with no gene match: 13. This CDR3 has 17 amino acids. Germline V gene lookup returns CDR1 SGHTA and CDR2 FQGNSA.

The chain carries TRBV6-1 and TRBJ1-1, with D tentatively TRBD1 (5 bases). The CDR3 contains 13 residues. V dropped 6 bases and J dropped 11 bases, with 19 bases sitting between them. Germline loops: CDR1 MNHNS, CDR2 SASEGT. The chain's CDR3 is CASSESVSGGAFF. The DNA for the CDR3 is TGTGCCAGCAGCGAGTCTGTATCGGGGGGGGCTTTCTTT.

The chain uses TRBV5-1 and TRBJ2-7; TRBD1 agrees at 8 bases. The CDR3 is 13 residues long. The germline gives CDR1 SGHRS, CDR2 YFSETQ. The V and J ends lost 4 bases and 3 bases, in that order; junction bases with no gene match: 3. CDR3 sequence reads: CASSAGQDYEQYF. CDR3 sequence (DNA): TGCGCCAGCAGCGCGGGACAGGACTACGAGCAGTACTTC.

The chain employs TRBV11-1 and TRBJ1-1; D remains unclear. Germline V gene data show CDR1 as SGHAT and CDR2 as FQDESV (reference sequence). The CDR3 contains 15 residues. V lost 1 base and J lost 0, with 9 bases in between. The CDR3 sequence is CASSLGSGMNTEAFF. The CDR3 DNA reads TGTGCCAGCAGCTTAGGCAGCGGGATGAACACTGAAGCTTTCTTT. Complete variable domain (other parts from reference TRBV11-1 and TRBJ1-1): EAEVAQSPRYKITEKSQAVAFWCDPISGHATLYWYRQILGQGPELLVQFQDESVVDDSQLPKDRFSAERLKGVDSTLKIQPAELGDSAMYLCASSLGSGMNTEAFFGQGTRLTVV.

Only one count was recorded for this clone. CDR3 DNA: TGCGCCAGCAGTCAATTTAGGGAGCCCCACCCGGGATCCTACGAGCAGTACTTC. It encodes CASSQFREPHPGSYEQYF. The chain links TRBV23-1 to TRBJ2-5, with a possible D match to TRBD2 (5 bases). The tail of the sequence fits TRBJ2-7 better, so the J call may be wrong. TRBV23-1 is given ORF status, its function remaining uncertain. The CDR3 is 18 residues long.

The genes are TRBV28 and TRBJ2-3, with 8 bases that match TRBD1. J gave up 2 bases and V 3 bases, and 10 bases lay outside the gene matches. Germline CDR1 reads MDHEN; CDR2 reads SYDVKM. The length of the CDR3 is 17 residues. The CDR3 loop is CASSLSTGEALTDTQYF. CDR3 sequence (DNA): TGTGCCAGCAGTTTGTCGACAGGGGAGGCCCTCACAGATACGCAGTATTTT.

V and J are TRBV6-5 and TRBJ2-3, with D possibly TRBD2 on 6 matching bases. The V end lost 1 base, the J end lost 6 bases, and 11 bases lay between the germline ends. The V gene's germline CDR1 is MNHEY and CDR2 SVGAGI. The CDR3 sequence is 14 residues long. This chain's CDR3 is CASSYWRDLDTQYF. Written as DNA, the CDR3 is TGTGCCAGCAGTTACTGGCGGGACTTGGATACGCAGTATTTT.

V gene TRBV28 combines with J gene TRBJ1-2; 9 bases fit TRBD1. Trimming at V came to 10 bases and at J to 1 base, leaving 4 bases not matched to a gene. This CDR3 region has 13 residues. Germline loops: CDR1 MDHEN, CDR2 SYDVKM. This CDR3 is CATPGQGNYGYTF. For the CDR3, the DNA is TGTGCCACCCCGGGACAGGGTAACTATGGCTACACCTTC.

This chain connects TRBV9 to TRBJ2-5; 14 bases line up with TRBD2. The CDR3 covers 18 residues. CDR1 is SGDLS and CDR2 is YYNGEE in the germline V gene. V lost 5 bases and J lost 7; bases outside the gene matches: 16. The chain's CDR3 is CASSLGTSGSGFLGTQYF. In DNA, the CDR3 is TGTGCCAGCAGTCTAGGGACTAGCGGGAGCGGTTTTCTAGGGACCCAGTACTTC.